This record covers a single T cell receptor (beta chain). No antigen is known for it. These data come from a study of Tregs in tolerant kidney transplant recipients. The study, taken as a whole, reports: This study did not directly address biological reproducibility. Nucleotide sequences could not be compared across some patients' samples due to primer changes.

The V and J ends lost 1 base and 4 bases respectively, with 10 bases between them. In germline, CDR1 is SGHNT, CDR2 YENEEA. The CDR3 is 14 residues long. TCRdb keeps only in-frame clones here, not all; method: immunoSEQ multiplex PCR. The table records 90,000 to 120,000 clones, around 87% of them present only once. Here the sequenced sample was CD4+ T cells from blood, taken before the transplant. The receptor was derived from a human donor who received a combined kidney and bone marrow transplant. The chain uses TRBV11-3 and TRBJ2-5; maybe TRBD1 (6 bases). In DNA, the CDR3 is TGTGCCAGCAGCTTAGCAGGGGCGGGAGAGACCCAGTACTTC. This translates into CASSLAGAGETQYF.